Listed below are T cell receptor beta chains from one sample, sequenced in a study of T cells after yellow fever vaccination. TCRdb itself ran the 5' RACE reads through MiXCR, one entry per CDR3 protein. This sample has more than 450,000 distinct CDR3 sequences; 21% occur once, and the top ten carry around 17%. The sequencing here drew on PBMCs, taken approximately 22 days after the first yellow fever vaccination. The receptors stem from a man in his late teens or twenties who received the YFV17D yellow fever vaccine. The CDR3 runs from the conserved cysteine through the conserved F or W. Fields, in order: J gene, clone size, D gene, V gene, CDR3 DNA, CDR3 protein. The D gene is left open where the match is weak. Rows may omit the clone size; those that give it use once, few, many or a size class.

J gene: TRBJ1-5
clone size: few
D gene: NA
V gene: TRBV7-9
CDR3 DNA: TGTGCCAGCAGCTTAGTAAGTCAGCCCCAGCATTTT
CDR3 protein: CASSLVSQPQHF

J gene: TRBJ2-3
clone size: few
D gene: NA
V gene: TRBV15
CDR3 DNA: TGTGCCACCAGCAGAGATGAACGTACCAGGGCAGATACGCAGTATTTT
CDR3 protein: CATSRDERTRADTQYF

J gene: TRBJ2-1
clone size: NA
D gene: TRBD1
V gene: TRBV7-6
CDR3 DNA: TGTGCCAGCAGCTTATCCCAGGGGGTATATGAGCAGTTCTTC
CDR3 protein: CASSLSQGVYEQFF

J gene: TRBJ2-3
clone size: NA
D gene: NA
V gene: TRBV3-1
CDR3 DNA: TGTGCCAGCAGCCAAGTTGGGTTCACAGATACGCAGTATTTT
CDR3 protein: CASSQVGFTDTQYF

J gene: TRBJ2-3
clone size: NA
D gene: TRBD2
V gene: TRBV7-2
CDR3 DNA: TGTGCCAGCAGCTTAGCCACTAGCGGGGGGTTCACAGATACGCAGTATTTT
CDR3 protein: CASSLATSGGFTDTQYF

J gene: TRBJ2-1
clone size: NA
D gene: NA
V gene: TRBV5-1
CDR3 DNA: TGCGCCAGCAGCTTTAGTGCGGGCGAGTACAATGAGCAGTTCTTC
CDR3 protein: CASSFSAGEYNEQFF

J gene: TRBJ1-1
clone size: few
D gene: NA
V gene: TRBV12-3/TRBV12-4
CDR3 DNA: TGTGCCAGCAGGGTAACAGGGTTGGGGACTGAAGCTTTCTTT
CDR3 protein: CASRVTGLGTEAFF

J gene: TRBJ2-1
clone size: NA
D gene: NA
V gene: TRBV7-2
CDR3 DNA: TGTGCCAGCAGCTGGCAATTGGGCTCCTACAATGAGCAGTTCTTC
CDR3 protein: CASSWQLGSYNEQFF

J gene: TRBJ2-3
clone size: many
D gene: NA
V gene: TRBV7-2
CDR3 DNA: TGTGCCAGCAGCCCAGACCAGATAGATACGCAGTATTTT
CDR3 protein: CASSPDQIDTQYF

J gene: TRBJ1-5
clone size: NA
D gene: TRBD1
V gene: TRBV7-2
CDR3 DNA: TGTGCCAGCAGCCCAGACAGGGGGCCTCAGCCCCTGCATTTT
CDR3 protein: CASSPDRGPQPLHF

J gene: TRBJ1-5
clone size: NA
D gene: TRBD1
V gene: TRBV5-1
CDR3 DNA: TGCGCCAGCAGACTTACAGGGGCCGCTAATCAGCCCCAGCATTTT
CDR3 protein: CASRLTGAANQPQHF

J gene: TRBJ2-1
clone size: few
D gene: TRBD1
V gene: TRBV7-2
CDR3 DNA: TGTGCCAGCAGCTTTACAGGGGGCCGGTACGAGCAGTTCTTC
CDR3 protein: CASSFTGGRYEQFF

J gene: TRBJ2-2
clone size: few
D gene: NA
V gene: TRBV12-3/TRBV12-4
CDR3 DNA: TGTGCCAGCCGCCCCTCCACCGGGGAGCTGTTTTTT
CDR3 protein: CASRPSTGELFF

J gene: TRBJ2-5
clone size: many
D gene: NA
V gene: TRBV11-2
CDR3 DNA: TGTGCCAGCAGCACCGCTAGAGGGTGGGAGACCCAGTACTTC
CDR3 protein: CASSTARGWETQYF

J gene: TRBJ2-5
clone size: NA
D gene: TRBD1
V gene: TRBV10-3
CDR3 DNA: TGTGCCATCAGTGCGGGACAGAGGGGAGAGACCCAGTACTTC
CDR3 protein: CAISAGQRGETQYF

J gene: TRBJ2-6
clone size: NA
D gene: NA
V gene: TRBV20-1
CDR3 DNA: TGCAGTGCTAGCCCCTCTGGACCTGGGGCCAACGTCCTGACTTTC
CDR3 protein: CSASPSGPGANVLTF

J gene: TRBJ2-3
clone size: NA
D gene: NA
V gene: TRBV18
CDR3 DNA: TGTGCCAGCTCACCAAACAGTCTTGGTTCCACAGATACGCAGTATTTT
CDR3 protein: CASSPNSLGSTDTQYF

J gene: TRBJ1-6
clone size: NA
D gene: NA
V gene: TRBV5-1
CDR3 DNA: TGCGCCAGCAGCTTGGGCAGGGAGAGATTTAATTCACCCCTCCACTTT
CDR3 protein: CASSLGRERFNSPLHF

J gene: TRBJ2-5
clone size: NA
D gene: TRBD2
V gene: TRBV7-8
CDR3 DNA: TGTGCCAGCAGCTTAGCGCGCCCTTTTGTTGCGGGGGTCCAAGAGACCCAGTACTTC
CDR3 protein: CASSLARPFVAGVQETQYF

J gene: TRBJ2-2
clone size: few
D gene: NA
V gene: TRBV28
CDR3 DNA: TGTGCCAGCAGTGGGGTCTTCTCCACGAACACCGGGGAGCTGTTTTTT
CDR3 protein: CASSGVFSTNTGELFF

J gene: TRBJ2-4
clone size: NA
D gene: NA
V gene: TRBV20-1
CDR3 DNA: TGCAGTGCTAGAGAGCAGGGCAAAAACATTCAGTACTTC
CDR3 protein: CSAREQGKNIQYF

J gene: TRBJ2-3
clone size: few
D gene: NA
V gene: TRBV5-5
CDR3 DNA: TGTGCCAGCAGCTCTCACAGCACAGATACGCAGTATTTT
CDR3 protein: CASSSHSTDTQYF

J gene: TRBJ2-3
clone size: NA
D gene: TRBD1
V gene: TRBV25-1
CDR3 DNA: TGTGCCAGCAGTGATCTAGGGGGCCCCACAGATACGCAGTATTTT
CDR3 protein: CASSDLGGPTDTQYF

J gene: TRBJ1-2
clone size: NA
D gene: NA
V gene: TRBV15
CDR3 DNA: TGTGCCACCAGCAGAGAAGAATATGGCTACACCTTC
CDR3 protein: CATSREEYGYTF

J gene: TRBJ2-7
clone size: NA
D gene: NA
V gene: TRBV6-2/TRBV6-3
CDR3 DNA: TGTGCCAGCAGAACCTCCCTCGAGCAGTACTTC
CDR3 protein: CASRTSLEQYF

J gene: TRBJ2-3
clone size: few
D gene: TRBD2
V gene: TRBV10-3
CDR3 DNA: TGTGCCATCAGCAGGGGACTAGCGGGCACAGATACGCAGTATTTT
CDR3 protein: CAISRGLAGTDTQYF

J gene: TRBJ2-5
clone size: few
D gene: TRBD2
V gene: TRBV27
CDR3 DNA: TGTGCCAGCAGTTTAATTTCGGGGGGGCTGGAGACCCAGTACTTC
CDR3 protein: CASSLISGGLETQYF

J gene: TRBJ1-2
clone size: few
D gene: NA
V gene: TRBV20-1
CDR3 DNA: TGCAGTGCTAGAGTTCAATCCACACCGGTCCACGCGGGCTATGGCTACACCTTC
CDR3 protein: CSARVQSTPVHAGYGYTF

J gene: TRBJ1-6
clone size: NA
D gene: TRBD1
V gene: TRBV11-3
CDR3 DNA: TGTGCCAGCAGCATGGACAGGAATTCACCCCTCCACTTT
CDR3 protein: CASSMDRNSPLHF

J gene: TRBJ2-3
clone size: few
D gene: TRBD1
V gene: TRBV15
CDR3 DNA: TGTGCCACCAGGGATCCGGGACAGGGGGTAGATACGCAGTATTTT
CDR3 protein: CATRDPGQGVDTQYF

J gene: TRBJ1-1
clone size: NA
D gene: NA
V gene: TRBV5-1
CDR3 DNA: TGCGCCAGCAGCGTCGGGCGGGCGAACACTGAAGCTTTCTTT
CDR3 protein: CASSVGRANTEAFF

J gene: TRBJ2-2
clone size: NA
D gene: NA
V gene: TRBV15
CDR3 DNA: TGTGCCACCAGCAGAGATTCGCCCGGGGAGCTGTTTTTT
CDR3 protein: CATSRDSPGELFF

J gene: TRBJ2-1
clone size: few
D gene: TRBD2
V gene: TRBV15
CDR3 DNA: TGTGCCACCACCCCCGGACGCGGGGGAGAGTACAATGAGCAGTTCTTC
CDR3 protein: CATTPGRGGEYNEQFF

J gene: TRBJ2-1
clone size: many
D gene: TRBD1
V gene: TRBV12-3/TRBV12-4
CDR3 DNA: TGTGCCAGCAGTTTAAGACAGGGGGCCGATGAGCAGTTCTTC
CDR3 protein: CASSLRQGADEQFF

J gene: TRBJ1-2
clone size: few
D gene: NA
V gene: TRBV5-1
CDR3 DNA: TGCGCCAGCAGGCCGGACATAAACTATGGCTACACCTTC
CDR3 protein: CASRPDINYGYTF

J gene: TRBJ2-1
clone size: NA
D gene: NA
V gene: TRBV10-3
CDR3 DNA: TGTGCCACCCACCCAGGGACCTACAATGAGCAGTTCTTC
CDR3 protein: CATHPGTYNEQFF

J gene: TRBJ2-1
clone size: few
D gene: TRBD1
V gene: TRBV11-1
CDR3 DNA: TGTGCCAGCAGCTTAGCTCAGGGACAGGGGGATAAAAATGAGCAGTTCTTC
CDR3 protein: CASSLAQGQGDKNEQFF

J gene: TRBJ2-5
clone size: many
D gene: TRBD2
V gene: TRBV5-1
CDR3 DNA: TGCGCCAGCAGCGAGGCCGGGGGGTCAATGGAGACCCAGTACTTC
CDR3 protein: CASSEAGGSMETQYF

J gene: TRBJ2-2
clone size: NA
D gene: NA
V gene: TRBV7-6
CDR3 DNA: TGTGCCAGCAGACCCCCCTACGGGGAGAACACCGGGGAGCTGTTTTTT
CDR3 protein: CASRPPYGENTGELFF

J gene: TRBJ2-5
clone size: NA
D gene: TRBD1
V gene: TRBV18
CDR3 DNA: TGTGCCAGCTCACCATGGACAGGGGGCCAACAAGAGACCCAGTACTTC
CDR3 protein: CASSPWTGGQQETQYF

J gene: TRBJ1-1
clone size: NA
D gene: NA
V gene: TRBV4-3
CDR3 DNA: TGCGCCAGCAGCCAAGAAGTCCGGGGGCACACTGAAGCTTTCTTT
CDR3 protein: CASSQEVRGHTEAFF

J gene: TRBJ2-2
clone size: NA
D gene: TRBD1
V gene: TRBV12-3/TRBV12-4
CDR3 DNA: TGTGCCAGCAGTCAGGACAGGACCGGGGAGCTGTTTTTT
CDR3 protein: CASSQDRTGELFF